Each of the 21 T cell receptor beta chains below was sequenced from the same sample in a study of blood T cells in healthy people across ages. The use of a sample-barcoded 5' primer and a J-beta primer mix characterized a second PCR of about 6 to 12 cycles. TCRdb itself ran the 5' RACE reads through MiXCR, one entry per CDR3 protein. Seen here are fewer than 1,000,000 distinct CDR3 sequences, less than 60% observed once, and the top ten hold 15% to 20%. Sequenced material: blood. The receptors were sampled from an elderly man in good health.

The chain uses TRBV21-1 and TRBJ2-7; TRBD2 reflects the table's D call only, with no check against the DNA. TRBJ2-5 explains the end of the DNA better; the J call may be wrong. TRBV21-1 has pseudogene status. The CDR3 totals 15 residues. DNA of the CDR3: TGTGCCAGCAGCAAAAGAGGGTTAACTCGAGAGACCCAGTACTTC. It translates to CASSKRGLTRETQYF.

The chain couples TRBV7-2 to TRBJ1-2; 8 bases are a match to TRBD1. Trimming removed 5 bases from V and 3 bases from J; junction bases left unmatched: 5. The germline V gene has CDR1 SGHTA and CDR2 FQGNSA. The CDR3 length is 14 residues. CDR3 in DNA: TGTGCCAGCAGCATAGAGACAGGGGACTATGGCTACACCTTC. Its protein is CASSIETGDYGYTF.

The V gene is TRBV29-1, the J gene TRBJ2-7, with D perhaps TRBD2 (6 bases). The CDR3 consists of 12 residues. The V gene's germline CDR1 is SQVTM and CDR2 ANQGSEA. Trimming stripped 4 bases from V and 7 bases from J, with 14 bases between. The chain's CDR3 is CSVVLAPQEQYF. Written as DNA, the CDR3 is TGCAGCGTTGTCCTAGCGCCTCAGGAGCAGTACTTC.

V and J are TRBV5-1 and TRBJ2-5, with a possible D match to TRBD2 (7 bases). The DNA end lines up better with TRBJ2-4; the J call may be wrong. Germline CDR1 SGHRS, CDR2 YFSETQ. There are 15 residues in the CDR3. CDR3 sequence: CASSLGGGGQNIQYF. The CDR3, as DNA: TGCGCCAGCAGCTTGGGCGGCGGGGGCCAAAACATTCAGTACTTC.

The chain couples TRBV10-3 to TRBJ2-7; TRBD1 matches 11 bases. Losses at the gene ends were 6 bases for V and 7 bases for J; bases not matched to a gene: 11. Germline loops: CDR1 ENHRY, CDR2 SYGVKD. This CDR3 comprises 15 residues. The CDR3 protein is CAISPDRGHYNEQYF. The DNA for the CDR3 is TGTGCCATCAGCCCGGACAGGGGGCACTACAATGAGCAGTACTTC.

Turning to this clonotype: At one of its ends the junction is not consistent with the germline gene, which may arise from a read error. The chain carries TRBV11-3 and TRBJ2-7, with a tentative D call TRBD1 (5 bases). The CDR3 length is 15 residues. Germline CDR1 SGHNT, CDR2 YENEEA. The CDR3 loop reads CASRLAPRATYEQYF. Written as DNA, the CDR3 is TGTGCCAGCAGATTAGCACCCAGGGCTACCTACGAGCAGTACTTC.

This clonotype was found many times. The chain combines TRBV20-1 with TRBJ1-1, with a weak D call TRBD1 (5 bases). Germline loops: CDR1 DFQATT, CDR2 SNEGSKA (reference sequence). CDR3 length equals 14 residues. The V and J ends lost 0 bases and 1 base respectively, with 9 bases between them. In nucleotides, the CDR3 is TGCAGTGCTAGAGATTCAGGGAGGAACACTGAAGCTTTCTTT. It specifies CSARDSGRNTEAFF.

This chain connects TRBV4-2 to TRBJ2-3; D possibly corresponds to TRBD2 (5 bases). Between the trimmed V and J ends, which lost 4 bases and 6 bases, there was a span of 11 bases. The CDR3 is 13 residues long. CDR1 is LGHNA, CDR2 YNFKEQ, per germline. CDR3 in amino acids: CASSLTSGDTQYF. In DNA, the CDR3 is TGTGCCAGCAGCCTCACCTCGGGGGATACGCAGTATTTT.

V and J are TRBV7-2 and TRBJ2-5; no clear D gene. Per the germline V gene, CDR1 is SGHTA and CDR2 is FQGNSA. The CDR3 loop spans 13 amino acids. V dropped 2 bases and J dropped 4 bases, with 8 bases sitting between them. Here the CDR3 DNA reads TGTGCCAGCAGCTTACCAGAAAGAGAGACCCAGTACTTC. It yields the protein CASSLPERETQYF.

The table lists this clonotype with a few counts. This chain connects TRBV7-3 to TRBJ2-3; TRBD2 aligns across 7 bases. Germline values: CDR1 SGHTA, CDR2 FQGTGA. V gave up 4 bases and J gave up 1 base; unmatched junction bases: 8. This CDR3 is 16 amino acids long. CDR3 sequence reads: CASSSTGGRGTDTQYF. CDR3 nucleotides: TGTGCCAGCAGCTCCACGGGGGGAAGGGGCACAGATACGCAGTATTTT.

The chain recombines TRBV12-3 or TRBV12-4 with TRBJ2-3; weak D call: TRBD1 (7 bases). The CDR3 spans 15 residues. Trimming shortened V by 5 bases and J by 10 bases, and 22 bases separated the two germline ends. CDR3 nucleotides: TGTGCCAGCAGTCGGGGGCCTTTTGGGACAGACGCGCAGTATTTT. It yields the protein CASSRGPFGTDAQYF.

This chain connects TRBV24-1 to TRBJ2-2, with TRBD1 matching over 11 bases. With 3 bases clipped from V and 6 bases from J, the junction kept 2 bases outside the gene matches. This CDR3 has 15 amino acids. Germline CDR1 reads KGHDR; CDR2 reads SFDVKD. CDR3 sequence reads: CATSDPGQGAGELFF. The CDR3 DNA follows: TGTGCCACCAGTGATCCGGGACAGGGGGCCGGGGAGCTGTTTTTT.

The rearrangement uses TRBV4-3 and TRBJ2-5; 13 nucleotides align to TRBD2. CDR1 is LGHNA and CDR2 is YSLEER in the germline V gene. V lost 4 bases and J lost 7; bases outside the gene matches: 9. The CDR3 contains 16 residues. The DNA for the CDR3 is TGCGCCAGCAGCCGTCGACTAGCGGGGGGATGGGGGACCCAGTACTTC. Amino acids: CASSRRLAGGWGTQYF.

The chain uses TRBV6-5 and TRBJ2-6; D is ambiguous. The CDR3 covers 15 residues. The V gene's germline CDR1 is MNHEY and CDR2 SVGAGI. V was pared by 2 bases and J by 1 base, with 6 bases between. CDR3 nucleotides: TGTGCCAGCAGTTACAAGCCTTCTGGGGCCAACGTCCTGACTTTC. This encodes CASSYKPSGANVLTF.

The chain combines TRBV7-9 with TRBJ1-6; unclear D gene. Trimming stripped 4 bases from V and 5 bases from J, with 12 bases between. The V gene's germline CDR1 is SEHNR and CDR2 FQNEAQ (reference sequence). The CDR3 extends over 15 amino acids. CDR3 sequence reads: CASSSGSLNNSPLHF. The CDR3 DNA sequence: TGTGCCAGCAGCTCCGGGTCGCTTAATAATTCACCCCTCCACTTT.

This clonotype was counted a few times. CDR3 sequence reads: CASSLAPTGSDTEAFF. CDR3 DNA: TGTGCCAGCAGCTTAGCACCGACAGGGTCGGACACTGAAGCTTTCTTT. This sequence joins TRBV11-1 and TRBJ1-1; 7 bases are a match to TRBD1. Germline V gives CDR1 SGHAT, CDR2 FQDESV (reference sequence). V was pared by 0 bases and J by 3 bases, with 7 bases of the junction left unmatched. The CDR3 is 16 residues long. The full variable domain, completed using reference TRBV11-1 and TRBJ1-1, is EAEVAQSPRYKITEKSQAVAFWCDPISGHATLYWYRQILGQGPELLVQFQDESVVDDSQLPKDRFSAERLKGVDSTLKIQPAELGDSAMYLCASSLAPTGSDTEAFFGQGTRLTVV.

The chain has TRBV28 and TRBJ1-2; D ambiguous. The CDR3 sequence is 12 residues long. V was shortened by 7 bases and J by 0 bases, with 6 bases between the two germline ends. Germline V CDR1 and CDR2: MDHEN, SYDVKM. DNA of the CDR3: TGTGCCAGCATGGACGCTAACTATGGCTACACCTTC. This sequence encodes CASMDANYGYTF.

The rearrangement links TRBV11-2 to TRBJ2-2; TRBD2 is a possible D gene (5 bases). CDR3 length: 15 residues. Trimming pared 5 bases from V and 5 bases from J, leaving 15 bases between. Per germline, CDR1 SGHAT and CDR2 FQNNGV. CDR3 nucleotides: TGTGCCAGCAGCCCACTAGTGGCGAGTACCGGGGAGCTGTTTTTT. It translates to CASSPLVASTGELFF.

In this sample, this clonotype turned up many times. The rearrangement joins TRBV10-1 to TRBJ2-5; 8 bases agree with TRBD2. The ends lost 3 bases at V and 11 bases at J; junction bases unmatched: 14. Looked up from germline, CDR1 is WNHNN and CDR2 is SYGVQD (reference sequence). The CDR3 sequence is 15 residues long. The CDR3 region is CASSEWASGRNPQYF. The CDR3 coding sequence is TGCGCCAGCAGTGAATGGGCTAGCGGGCGGAATCCGCAGTACTTC.

The chain couples TRBV20-1 to TRBJ2-2, with 11 bases aligning to TRBD1. The germline V gene has CDR1 DFQATT and CDR2 SNEGSKA (reference sequence). Trimming cost V 5 bases and J 5 bases; bases outside gene matches: 4. CDR3 size: 14 residues. CDR3 in DNA: TGCAGTGCTCGGACAGGGGGCAGTACCGGGGAGCTGTTTTTT. Translated: CSARTGGSTGELFF.

The genes are TRBV5-5 and TRBJ1-1; TRBD1 might be the D (5 bases). The CDR3 is 14 amino acids. Per germline, CDR1 SGHKS and CDR2 YYEKEE (reference sequence). Trimming took 4 bases from V and 4 from J, leaving 14 bases between them. The CDR3 loop reads CASSTLGGGTEAFF. DNA of the CDR3: TGTGCCAGCAGCACCCTGGGGGGAGGCACTGAAGCTTTCTTT.